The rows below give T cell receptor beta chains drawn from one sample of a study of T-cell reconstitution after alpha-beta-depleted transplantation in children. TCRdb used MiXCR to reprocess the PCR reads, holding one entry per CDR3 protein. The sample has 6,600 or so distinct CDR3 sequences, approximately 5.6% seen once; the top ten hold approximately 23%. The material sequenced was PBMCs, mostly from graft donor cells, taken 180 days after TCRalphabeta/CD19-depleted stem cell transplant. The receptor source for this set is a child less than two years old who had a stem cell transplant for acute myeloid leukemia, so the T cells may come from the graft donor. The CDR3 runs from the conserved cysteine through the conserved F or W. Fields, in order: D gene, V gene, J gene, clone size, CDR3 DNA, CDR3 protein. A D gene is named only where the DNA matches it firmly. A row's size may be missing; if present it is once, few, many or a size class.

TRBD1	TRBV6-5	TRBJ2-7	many	TGTGCCAGCAGCACAGGGGGCAATTTTTACGAGCAGTACTTC	CASSTGGNFYEQYF
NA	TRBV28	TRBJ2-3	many	TGTGCCAGCAGTCTAACTAGCACAGATACGCAGTATTTT	CASSLTSTDTQYF
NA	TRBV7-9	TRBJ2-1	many	TGTGCCAGCAGCCCCCAGGTGATGCCCTACAATGAGCAGTTCTTC	CASSPQVMPYNEQFF
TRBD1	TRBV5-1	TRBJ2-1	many	TGCGCCAGCAGCATAGGACAGGGCCCCTACAATGAGCAGTTCTTC	CASSIGQGPYNEQFF
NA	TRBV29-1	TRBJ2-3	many	TGCAGCGTTGCCGGAGCGGGGACATTGACGCAGTATTTT	CSVAGAGTLTQYF
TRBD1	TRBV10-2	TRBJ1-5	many	TGCGCCAGCAGTGGGACAGGTTATCAGCCCCAGCATTTT	CASSGTGYQPQHF
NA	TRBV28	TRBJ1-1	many	TGTGCCAGCAGTTCCCTGACGGGGGACACTGAAGCTTTCTTT	CASSSLTGDTEAFF
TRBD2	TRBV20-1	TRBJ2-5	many	TGCAGTGCTAGACAACCCAGACTAGCGGAGGGAGAGACCCAGTACTTC	CSARQPRLAEGETQYF
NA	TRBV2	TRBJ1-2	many	TGTGCCAGCAGTCCTACCGGACAGCCTATCGGGTATGGCTACACCTTC	CASSPTGQPIGYGYTF
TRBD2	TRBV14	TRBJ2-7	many	TGTGCCAGCAGCCAAGATCCCGGGAGGGCCGTCGAGCAGTACTTC	CASSQDPGRAVEQYF
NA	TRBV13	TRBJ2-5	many	TGTGCCAGCAGCCCCTGGACCCGAGGCGGGACCCAGTACTTC	CASSPWTRGGTQYF
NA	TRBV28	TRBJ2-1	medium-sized	TGTGCCAGCAGTCCCCCAATCAATGAGCAGTTCTTC	CASSPPINEQFF
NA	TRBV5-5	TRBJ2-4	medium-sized	TGTGCCAGCAGCATACACCAAGCTCAAGCCAAAAACATTCAGTACTTC	CASSIHQAQAKNIQYF
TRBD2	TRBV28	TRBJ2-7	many	TGTGCCAGCCTGGGGGTAGCGGGGGGTGGGTCCTACGAGCAGTACTTC	CASLGVAGGGSYEQYF
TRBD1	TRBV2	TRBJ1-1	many	TGTGCCAGCAGGGAACAGGGGGGGAACACTGAAGCTTTCTTT	CASREQGGNTEAFF
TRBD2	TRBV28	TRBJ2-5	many	TGTGCCAGCAGTCCACCCCATAGGACTAGCGGGAGGGGGGAGACCCAGTACTTC	CASSPPHRTSGRGETQYF
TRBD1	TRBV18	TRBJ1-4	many	TGTGCCAGCTCAGCGGGACAGGGTCGTGAAAAACTGTTTTTT	CASSAGQGREKLFF
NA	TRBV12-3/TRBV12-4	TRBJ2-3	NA	TGTGCCTTCAGGACTGAAGATACGCAGTATTTT	CAFRTEDTQYF
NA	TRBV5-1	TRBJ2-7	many	TGCGCCAGCAGCTTGGGGAGGATCACACCCTACGAGCAGTACTTC	CASSLGRITPYEQYF
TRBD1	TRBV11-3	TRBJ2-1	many	TGTGCCAGCAGCTTGACAGGGTTGTACAATGAGCAGTTCTTC	CASSLTGLYNEQFF
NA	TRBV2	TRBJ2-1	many	TGTGCCAGCATCCGGGAATACTACAATGAGCAGTTCTTC	CASIREYYNEQFF
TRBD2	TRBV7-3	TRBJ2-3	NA	TGTGCCACCTGGTTAACTAGCGGGAGTGGTCCAGATACGCAGTATTTT	CATWLTSGSGPDTQYF
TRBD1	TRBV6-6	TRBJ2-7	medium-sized	TGTGCCAGCAGTAATGACAGGGCCAGGAGCTCCTACGAGCAGTACTTC	CASSNDRARSSYEQYF
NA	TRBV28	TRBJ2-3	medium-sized	TGTGCCAGCAGCAGCACAGATACGCAGTATTTT	CASSSTDTQYF
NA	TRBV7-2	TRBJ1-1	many	TGTGCCAGCAGCTTTTATGGGTCTGACACTGAAGCTTTCTTT	CASSFYGSDTEAFF
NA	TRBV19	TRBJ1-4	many	TGTGCCAGTAGCCAGGATGGACAGCCGACAACTAATGAAAAACTGTTTTTT	CASSQDGQPTTNEKLFF
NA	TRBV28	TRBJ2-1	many	TGTGCCAGCAGTTTATACCCGTACCCAAGCTCCTACAATGAGCAGTTCTTC	CASSLYPYPSSYNEQFF
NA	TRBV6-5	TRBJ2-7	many	TGCCTCACGGCCGAGGGGAACCACGAGCAGTACTTC	CLTAEGNHEQYF
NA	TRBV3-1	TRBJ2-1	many	TGTGCCAGCAGCCAAGTTCGGCGCAGTGAGCAGTTCTTC	CASSQVRRSEQFF
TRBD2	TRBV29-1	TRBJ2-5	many	TGCAGCGTTCGGGATTTAGGACTAGACGGAGAGACCCAGTACTTC	CSVRDLGLDGETQYF
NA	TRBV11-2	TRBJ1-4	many	TGTGCCAGCAGCTTAGGTCCCCGGCAAAGGGGGGATAATGAAAAACTGTTTTTT	CASSLGPRQRGDNEKLFF